This TCR beta chain was recovered during a study of T cells after yellow fever vaccination. One entry per CDR3 protein, called by TCRdb with MiXCR from the 5' RACE reads. The table shows 250,000 to 400,000 distinct CDR3 sequences, with 3.5% to 4.5% occurring only once. The CDR3 length is 14 residues. The germline CDR1 and CDR2 sequences are LGHNA and YSLEER. Between the trimmed V and J ends, which lost 2 bases and 4 bases, there was a span of 11 bases. This clonotype was seen ten or more times. The V and J genes are TRBV4-3 and TRBJ1-2; possibly TRBD1 for D (6 bases). The sample in question was PBMCs, obtained 15 days after the yellow fever booster vaccination. The clonotype was recovered from a young man who received the YFV17D yellow fever vaccine. The DNA for the CDR3 is TGCGCCAGCAGCCAACGGACAGCCAGCTATGGCTACACCTTC. Translating gives CASSQRTASYGYTF.